The T cell receptor beta chain under discussion was sequenced for a study of cytomegalovirus exposure and HLA in healthy donors. At the level of the study: As an earlier analysis found, about 179 million T cells yielded 100 million to 130 million unique TCR beta sequences. Whole-study findings and limits: An analysis was carried out later, and it reportedly showed fewer N-insertions in an Asian-associated ancestry cluster than the approximately 610-donor mean. Cytomegalovirus association was assigned to 170 or so TCR beta chains.

CDR1 and CDR2 (germline): KGHSH, LQKENI. Trimming stripped 2 bases from V and 4 bases from J, with 13 bases between. This CDR3 spans 15 amino acids. 60 Vbeta and 13 Jbeta primers were used in PCR. Only in-frame clones appear in the TCRdb table, and some are missing; sequencing was by immunoSEQ multiplex PCR. Counted here are some 140,000 clones, 79% occurring once; the ten biggest clones make up roughly 1.1%. In the case of this clone: Its cognate antigen is unknown.

The specimen was PBMCs. The chain is built from TRBV18 and TRBJ2-3; D not resolved. This receptor was taken from a male donor in good health and CMV-seronegative. The CDR3 DNA follows: TGTGCCAGCTCACCATTTTCAGGTTCCCCAGATACGCAGTATTTT. Translation gives CASSPFSGSPDTQYF.